These T cell receptor beta chains were read from a single sample in a study of blood T cell repertoires in COVID-19. Clones were sequenced by immunoSEQ multiplex PCR, and TCRdb holds only the in-frame ones, with some missing. The sample carries about 210,000 clones, almost 85% recorded once. Sequenced material: peripheral blood. These receptors originate from a woman between 40 and 50 years old with acute or convalescent COVID-19. Both conserved end residues are part of each CDR3. Fields, in order: D gene, J gene, clone size, V gene, CDR3 protein, CDR3 DNA. The D gene is left open where the match is weak. A clone size is listed for some rows: how often the clone was seen (once, few, many), or a class if it is expanded.

>NA|TRBJ2-3|few|TRBV10-3
CAIGETGATDTQYF
TGTGCCATCGGGGAGACAGGCGCCACAGATACGCAGTATTTT
>NA|TRBJ2-1|NA|TRBV7-9
CASSPEGGTYNEQFF
TGTGCCAGCAGCCCCGAAGGAGGAACCTACAATGAGCAGTTCTTC
>TRBD2|TRBJ2-7|few|TRBV30
CAWKPGLASEQYF
TGTGCCTGGAAACCGGGACTAGCATCCGAGCAGTACTTC
>TRBD1|TRBJ1-1|NA|TRBV7-8
CASSSGQINTEAFF
TGTGCCAGCAGCTCGGGACAGATAAACACTGAAGCTTTCTTT
>NA|TRBJ2-1|NA|TRBV27
CASSSPGSSYNEQFF
TGTGCCAGCAGTTCCCCGGGGTCCTCCTACAATGAGCAGTTCTTC
>TRBD1|TRBJ2-2|NA|TRBV6-1
CASSDLGQGWAGELFF
TGTGCCAGCAGTGACCTGGGACAGGGTTGGGCCGGGGAGCTGTTTTTT
>NA|TRBJ1-3|NA|TRBV27
CASSSTGSGNTIYF
TGTGCCAGCAGTTCAACAGGGTCTGGAAACACCATATATTTT
>TRBD2|TRBJ2-1|NA|TRBV4-1
CASSQVGLAVGDNEQFF
TGCGCCAGCAGCCAAGTAGGACTAGCGGTGGGGGACAATGAGCAGTTCTTC
>TRBD1|TRBJ1-2|once|TRBV14
CASSQLPGQGNGYTF
TGTGCCAGCAGCCAACTACCGGGACAGGGAAATGGCTACACCTTC
>TRBD1|TRBJ1-2|NA|TRBV7-3
CASSPDRDYGYTF
TGTGCCAGCAGCCCGGACAGGGACTATGGCTACACCTTC
>TRBD1|TRBJ2-2|once|TRBV3-1/TRBV3-2
CASSTTGAGELFF
TGTGCCAGCAGCACGACAGGGGCCGGGGAGCTGTTTTTT
>TRBD2|TRBJ2-3|NA|TRBV25-1
CASQAGGSVDTQYF
TGTGCCAGCCAAGCGGGAGGATCTGTAGATACGCAGTATTTT
>TRBD1|TRBJ2-7|NA|TRBV3-1/TRBV3-2
CASSTGTGIEQYF
TGTGCCAGCAGCACCGGGACAGGGATCGAGCAGTACTTC
>NA|TRBJ1-6|NA|TRBV11-2
CASSLAADSPLHF
TGTGCCAGCAGCTTAGCCGCAGATTCACCCCTCCACTTT
>TRBD1|TRBJ1-5|once|TRBV2
CASSDDRAATQPQHF
TGTGCCAGCAGTGACGACAGGGCTGCGACTCAGCCCCAGCATTTT
>NA|TRBJ2-7|many|TRBV14
CASSQEARSYEQYF
TGTGCCAGCAGCCAAGAGGCCCGCAGCTACGAGCAGTACTTC
>NA|TRBJ2-3|NA|TRBV12-3/TRBV12-4
CASSSRGTDTQYF
TGTGCCAGCAGTTCCCGGGGCACAGATACGCAGTATTTT
>NA|TRBJ2-5|NA|TRBV2
CASRTLADRAQETQYF
TGTGCCAGCAGGACTCTAGCGGACAGGGCCCAAGAGACCCAGTACTTC
>TRBD2|TRBJ2-3|once|TRBV28
CASSPGAGTSGGNTDTQYF
TGTGCCAGCAGTCCCGGCGCCGGGACTAGCGGGGGGAACACAGATACGCAGTATTTT
>TRBD1|TRBJ1-2|NA|TRBV5-1
CASSETGGLNYGYTF
TGCGCCAGCAGCGAGACAGGGGGCTTGAACTATGGCTACACCTTC
>NA|TRBJ2-7|NA|TRBV9
CASSVQGYPSDEQYF
TGTGCCAGCAGCGTCCAGGGGTATCCGTCTGACGAGCAGTACTTC
>NA|TRBJ2-3|NA|TRBV5-1
CASSLPTTASTDTQYF
TGCGCCAGCAGCCTCCCCACGACAGCTAGCACAGATACGCAGTATTTT
>NA|TRBJ2-1|NA|TRBV19
CASRGSRGASGQSSYNEQFF
TGTGCCAGTAGAGGCTCAAGGGGGGCTAGCGGACAGAGCTCCTACAATGAGCAGTTCTTC
>NA|TRBJ1-1|few|TRBV7-2
CASSLRGGTEAFF
TGTGCCAGCAGCTTAAGGGGGGGGACTGAAGCTTTCTTT
>NA|TRBJ2-7|NA|TRBV21-1
CASSNPREGDGYEQYF
TGTGCCAGCAGCAACCCGCGGGAAGGGGATGGGTACGAGCAGTACTTC
>TRBD1|TRBJ1-2|NA|TRBV30
CAWRIQGVNYGYTF
TGTGCCTGGAGGATTCAGGGGGTTAACTATGGCTACACCTTC
>TRBD2|TRBJ2-5|NA|TRBV29-1
CSDSPGGETQYF
TGCAGCGACTCCCCCGGGGGGGAGACCCAGTACTTC
>NA|TRBJ1-1|NA|TRBV27
CASSWAGRGNEAFF
TGTGCCAGCAGTTGGGCAGGGAGGGGAAATGAAGCTTTCTTT
>TRBD1|TRBJ1-1|NA|TRBV19
CASSIVSRDRDWNTEAFF
TGTGCCAGTAGTATAGTGAGCCGGGACAGAGACTGGAACACTGAAGCTTTCTTT
>TRBD1|TRBJ2-5|NA|TRBV14
CASSQVRSGGRETQYF
TGTGCCAGCAGCCAAGTGAGATCAGGGGGTAGGGAGACCCAGTACTTC
>NA|TRBJ1-4|NA|TRBV6-2/TRBV6-3
CASSYEGEKLFF
TGTGCCAGCAGTTACGAGGGTGAAAAACTGTTTTTT
>NA|TRBJ2-2|NA|TRBV7-8
CASSQSQGHPDTGELFF
TGTGCCAGCAGCCAATCACAGGGACACCCAGACACCGGGGAGCTGTTTTTT
>TRBD2|TRBJ2-7|NA|TRBV3-1/TRBV3-2
CASSQGSGGFYEQYF
TGTGCCAGCAGCCAAGGTAGCGGGGGCTTCTACGAGCAGTACTTC
>NA|TRBJ2-2|NA|TRBV7-9
CASSPPGANTGELFF
TGTGCCAGCAGCCCCCCAGGGGCGAACACCGGGGAGCTGTTTTTT
>NA|TRBJ2-1|NA|TRBV11-3
CASSLGTVSYNEQFF
TGTGCCAGCAGCTTAGGAACGGTCTCCTACAATGAGCAGTTCTTC
>NA|TRBJ2-7|NA|TRBV19
CASSWGQGYEQYF
TGTGCCAGTAGTTGGGGACAAGGCTACGAGCAGTACTTC
>NA|TRBJ1-1|once|TRBV3-1/TRBV3-2
CASSLTLSGGGTEAFF
TGTGCCAGCAGCCTGACCTTATCCGGGGGGGGCACTGAAGCTTTCTTT
>NA|TRBJ2-7|NA|TRBV5-6
CASSLAGAEPNEQYF
TGTGCCAGCAGCTTGGCGGGTGCGGAACCCAACGAGCAGTACTTC
>TRBD1|TRBJ1-1|NA|TRBV5-1
CASRPSKGGTGGGTEAFF
TGCGCCAGCAGACCATCTAAGGGAGGGACAGGAGGAGGCACTGAAGCTTTCTTT
>TRBD2|TRBJ2-7|NA|TRBV5-1
CASTLAGGPYEQYF
TGCGCCAGCACCCTCGCGGGAGGCCCCTACGAGCAGTACTTC
>NA|TRBJ1-3|few|TRBV5-8
CASSLGHSGNTIYF
TGTGCCAGCAGCTTGGGACACTCTGGAAACACCATATATTTT
>NA|TRBJ2-2|NA|TRBV5-1
CASSTDSPRGTGELFF
TGCGCCAGCAGCACGGACAGCCCCCGTGGCACCGGGGAGCTGTTTTTT
>NA|TRBJ2-6|NA|TRBV14
CASSQELIGALSGANVLTF
TGTGCCAGCAGCCAAGAATTGATAGGGGCTTTATCTGGGGCCAACGTCCTGACTTTC
>TRBD1|TRBJ1-3|NA|TRBV7-8
CASSGRDRLKGNTIYF
TGTGCCAGCAGCGGTAGGGACAGGTTGAAAGGAAACACCATATATTTT
>TRBD1|TRBJ1-6|NA|TRBV18
CASSPQTGQGRSPLHF
TGTGCCAGCTCACCCCAAACGGGACAGGGGCGGTCACCCCTCCACTTT
>NA|TRBJ1-2|NA|TRBV28
CASIPGLLANYGYTF
TGTGCCAGCATACCGGGACTCCTAGCTAACTATGGCTACACCTTC
>NA|TRBJ2-7|NA|TRBV10-2
CASSEADVGEQYF
TGCGCCAGCAGTGAGGCCGACGTCGGGGAGCAGTACTTC
>TRBD2|TRBJ2-3|NA|TRBV27
CASRLRGQRGGLVTDTQYF
TGTGCCAGCAGGCTCCGAGGCCAGCGGGGGGGCCTGGTCACAGATACGCAGTATTTT
>TRBD1|TRBJ1-2|NA|TRBV6-2/TRBV6-3
CASSSTRDSDNGYTF
TGTGCCAGCAGTTCGACAAGGGACAGTGACAATGGCTACACCTTC
>NA|TRBJ2-6|NA|TRBV9
CASSGPAVTRSGANVLTF
TGTGCCAGCAGCGGGCCAGCGGTCACTCGCTCTGGGGCCAACGTCCTGACTTTC
>NA|TRBJ2-1|NA|TRBV6-4
CASSAPRTAGSYNEQFF
TGTGCCAGCAGTGCCCCTAGGACAGCGGGATCCTACAATGAGCAGTTCTTC
>NA|TRBJ1-4|NA|TRBV5-1
CASSFARGTNEKLFF
TGCGCCAGCAGCTTCGCTCGGGGGACTAATGAAAAACTGTTTTTT
>NA|TRBJ1-2|few|TRBV27
CASSWGENYGYTF
TGTGCCAGCAGTTGGGGGGAGAACTATGGCTACACCTTC
>NA|TRBJ2-2|NA|TRBV27
CASSLLGSTGELFF
TGTGCCAGCAGTCTACTAGGATCCACCGGGGAGCTGTTTTTT
>NA|TRBJ1-1|NA|TRBV7-8
CASTSYSFTDNTEAFF
TGTGCCAGCACCTCTTACAGTTTCACCGATAACACTGAAGCTTTCTTT
>TRBD2|TRBJ2-1|NA|TRBV3-1/TRBV3-2
CASSHGSGYGSYNEQFF
TGTGCCAGCAGCCATGGTAGCGGGTATGGGTCCTACAATGAGCAGTTCTTC
>TRBD1|TRBJ2-7|NA|TRBV10-2
CASSERDRGEGVYEQYF
TGCGCCAGCAGTGAACGGGACAGGGGGGAGGGGGTCTACGAGCAGTACTTC
>TRBD1|TRBJ2-1|NA|TRBV7-9
CARYSQGPPHNEQFF
TGTGCCAGATATTCACAGGGGCCCCCCCACAATGAGCAGTTCTTC
>TRBD1|TRBJ1-1|few|TRBV29-1
CSAGQGRAEAFF
TGCAGCGCAGGACAGGGGAGGGCTGAAGCTTTCTTT
>NA|TRBJ1-1|NA|TRBV24-1
CATSDVDKNTEAFF
TGTGCCACCAGTGATGTGGACAAGAACACTGAAGCTTTCTTT